The 13 T cell receptor beta chains in this list originate from one sample, sequenced in a study of cytomegalovirus exposure and HLA in healthy donors. It was with 60 Vbeta and 13 Jbeta primers that the PCR ran. Repertoires were generated with immunoSEQ multiplex PCR, while TCRdb's copy carries only in-frame clones and drops some. Seen here are fewer than 250,000 clones, about 84% observed once, and the top ten hold roughly an eighth. Source material: PBMCs. These receptor sequences come from a woman aged 25 to 39 in good health and CMV-seropositive.

The V and J genes are TRBV28 and TRBJ1-2; maybe TRBD1 (6 bases). Germline loops: CDR1 MDHEN, CDR2 SYDVKM. The CDR3 is 13 residues long. The V and J ends lost 5 bases and 5 bases respectively, with 12 bases between them. CDR3 nucleotides: TGTGCCAGCAGTCCTGGGGGGGCGTATGGCTACACCTTC. Protein product: CASSPGGAYGYTF.

The V gene is TRBV6-1, the J gene TRBJ2-3, with TRBD2 as a possible D gene (5 bases). V lost 3 bases and J lost 2, with 6 bases in between. The germline V gene encodes CDR1 MNHNS and CDR2 SASEGT. The CDR3 has 13 amino acids. The CDR3 nucleotides read TGTGCCAGCAGTGACGGGGTCACAGATACGCAGTATTTT. It specifies CASSDGVTDTQYF.

As for this clone: The sample contains more than one DNA sequence encoding this CDR3. The rearrangement joins TRBV13 to TRBJ1-1; D not resolved. CDR1 is PRHDT and CDR2 is FYEKMQ in the germline V gene (reference sequence). The CDR3 length is 16 residues. Deletions cut 4 bases from V and 1 base from J, with 16 bases between. CDR3 DNA sequence: TGTGCCAGCAGCTGGCTCGAGGGCGAGCGGAACACTGAAGCTTTCTTT. Translating gives CASSWLEGERNTEAFF.

This chain connects TRBV6-1 to TRBJ2-7; TRBD1 matches at 8 bases. CDR1 and CDR2 (germline): MNHNS, SASEGT. The CDR3 consists of 13 residues. The V gene end was trimmed by 3 bases and the J gene end by 4 bases; junction bases not matched to a gene: 2. The CDR3 DNA is TGTGCCAGCAGTGAGGGACAGGTGTACGAGCAGTACTTC. It specifies CASSEGQVYEQYF.

The CDR3 protein is CASSSGLAGSGANVLTF. The CDR3, as DNA: TGCGCCAGCAGTAGTGGACTAGCGGGATCTGGGGCCAACGTCCTGACTTTC. The V gene is TRBV5-1, the J gene TRBJ2-6; 12 nucleotides agree with TRBD2. The CDR3 runs to 17 residues. J lost 1 base, V lost 5 bases, and 4 bases had no gene match. In germline, CDR1 is SGHRS, CDR2 YFSETQ.

Points on this clone: A junction end diverges from the germline sequence, so it may reflect a read error. The chain uses TRBV7-9 and TRBJ2-7, with D hard to call. Germline V gene data show CDR1 as SEHNR and CDR2 as FQNEAQ (reference sequence). The CDR3 is 12 residues long. CDR3 amino acids: CSSSRADYEQYF. The CDR3 DNA is TGTTCCAGCAGCCGCGCCGACTACGAGCAGTACTTC.

The rearrangement uses TRBV7-6 and TRBJ1-3, with a weak D call TRBD1 (5 bases). The ends were cut back, 0 bases at V and 4 bases at J, with 13 bases in the middle. Germline V lookup: CDR1 SGHVS, CDR2 FNYEAQ. CDR3 length: 16 amino acids. CDR3 residues: CASSLAGPATGNTIYF. CDR3 sequence (DNA): TGTGCCAGCAGCTTAGCGGGGCCAGCGACAGGAAACACCATATATTTT. Looking up the rest from reference TRBV7-6 and TRBJ1-3 gives the full variable domain: GAGVSQSPRYKVTKRGQDVALRCDPISGHVSLYWYRQALGQGPEFLTYFNYEAQQDKSGLPNDRFSAERPEGSISTLTIQRTEQRDSAMYRCASSLAGPATGNTIYFGEGSWLTVV.

The rearrangement uses TRBV11-2 and TRBJ2-3; D is possibly TRBD2 (6 bases). The CDR3 covers 15 residues. CDR1 is SGHAT, CDR2 FQNNGV, per germline. The germline V and J ends were trimmed by 1 base and 3 bases, with 11 bases remaining between them. The CDR3 coding sequence is TGTGCCAGCAGCTTAGGGGAGACTAGAACAGATACGCAGTATTTT. Translated: CASSLGETRTDTQYF.

This rearrangement joins TRBV25-1 to TRBJ2-2, with D tentatively TRBD2 (5 bases). V gave up 1 base and J gave up 0 bases, with 12 bases separating them. The CDR3 covers 17 residues. Germline V gene data show CDR1 as MGHDK and CDR2 as SYGVNS. The CDR3 sequence: CASSESGRGPNTGELFF. CDR3 in DNA: TGTGCCAGCAGTGAATCCGGTCGCGGGCCGAACACCGGGGAGCTGTTTTTT.

This chain connects TRBV5-6 to TRBJ2-7; TRBD1 matches at 12 bases. The J segment lost 3 bases and the V segment lost 0 bases, leaving 1 base of the junction unmatched. The CDR3 spans 15 residues. Per germline, CDR1 SGHDT and CDR2 YYEEEE. CDR3 sequence reads: CASSLGDRGLYEQYF. As DNA, the CDR3 is TGTGCCAGCAGCTTGGGGGACAGGGGGCTCTACGAGCAGTACTTC.

This rearrangement joins TRBV28 to TRBJ1-2; 7 nucleotides align to TRBD1. CDR3 length: 12 residues. Germline CDR1 reads MDHEN; CDR2 reads SYDVKM. The DNA of the CDR3 is TGTGCGCTTCAGGGGGCTAACTATGGCTACACCTTC. As protein: CALQGANYGYTF.

This clone came up once. V gene TRBV4-1 combines with J gene TRBJ1-2; possibly TRBD1 for D (6 bases). Trimming took 4 bases from V and 2 from J, leaving 11 bases between them. Germline CDR1 MGHRA, CDR2 YSYEKL. This CDR3 has 14 amino acids. The CDR3 bases are TGCGCCAGCAGCCCCCTAGGGACAAACTATGGCTACACCTTC. Its protein is CASSPLGTNYGYTF.

This chain connects TRBV7-3 to TRBJ2-1; 7 nucleotides line up with TRBD2. The CDR3 spans 15 residues. CDR1 is SGHTA, CDR2 FQGTGA, per germline. Trimming cost V 1 base and J 0 bases; bases outside gene matches: 0. CDR3 sequence (DNA): TGTGCCAGCAGCTTAAGCGGGAGCTCCTACAATGAGCAGTTCTTC. Translation gives CASSLSGSSYNEQFF. Variable domain in full (rest from reference TRBV7-3 and TRBJ2-1): GAGVSQTPSNKVTEKGKYVELRCDPISGHTALYWYRQSLGQGPEFLIYFQGTGAADDSGLPNDRFFAVRPEGSVSTLKIQRTERGDSAVYLCASSLSGSSYNEQFFGPGTRLTVL.